This T cell receptor beta chain came from a study of blood T cell repertoires in COVID-19 (dated by TCRdb to about 2020). Describing the broader study: Collaborator samples came from the United States, Italy and Spain and covered acute and convalescent phases of COVID-19. The material from the prospective study consisted of cDNA or gDNA derived from T cells, B-cell-depleted T cells, or PBMCs. Deeply sampled blood TCRbeta repertoires from subjects exposed to, actively infected with, or recovered from COVID-19 were included in the dataset. The repertoires were released in a freely available public database meant as a resource for research on the immune response to SARS-CoV-2. Samples came from the ongoing ImmuneRACE study (first 160 participants) plus 1,254 subjects from 6 global collaborators. A de-identified subject ID, COVID-19 status, age in years and sex were almost always included in the sample metadata. HLA class I and class II types, where available, came from metadata supplied by the sample provider rather than from assay-based typing.

Each collaborating institution followed its own protocols to collect whole blood in K2EDTA tubes. For TCRbeta analysis, collaborator samples were shipped as frozen whole blood, as isolated PBMCs, or as DNA extracted from either sample type. In regard to this clone: It has no known antigen specificity. A read error may account for a junction end that differs from germline.

The full study reports these points: Clinical and demographic metadata were provided uncurated, with the amount varying by source and participant.

Spanning cysteine to phenylalanine, the CDR3 consists of 16 amino acids. Only the CDR3 DNA is retained, 48 bases long and in frame from the first base. According to the germline V gene, CDR1 reads SGHAT and CDR2 reads FQNNGV. TCRbeta CDR3 regions were amplified from genomic DNA using the immunoSEQ Assay, a bias-controlled multiplex PCR. Per the original workflow: Within the assay, amplification of reference gene primers was used to estimate how many nucleated cells each sample contained. To quantify the absolute abundance of each unique TCRbeta CDR3 rearrangement, sequence reads were collapsed and filtered. For each sample, productive Simpson clonality was calculated as the square root of Simpson's diversity index across productive rearrangements. In its TCRdb copy, this immuneACCESS table keeps in-frame sequences only and misses some clones. Where compared with another copy, unresolved V genes explain less than half of these, and the others have no known cause. That table gives V, J and clone size, and the DNA gave D and trimming. This sample has about 160,000 clones in its table, and around four fifths of those were observed once. Jointly, the top ten make up about a tenth of the sample.

Source material: peripheral blood. The source is a human donor in a cohort sampled during active COVID-19. This chain is built from TRBV11-2 and TRBJ2-5; 11 central nucleotides agree with TRBD1. The DNA reads as follows: TGTGCCAGCAGCCTAGATTGGACAGGGGGCGGCAAGACCCAGTACTTC. This encodes CASSLDWTGGGKTQYF.